This T cell receptor beta chain was captured in a study of blood T cell repertoires in COVID-19. Study in general: From the United States, Italy and Spain came samples of acute and convalescent COVID-19.

The CDR3 runs to 13 residues. V lost 5 bases to trimming and J lost 2 bases; unmatched junction nucleotides: 0. Germline V lookup: CDR1 SGHNT, CDR2 YENEEA. Per the original data handling: Amplification of reference gene primers provided the estimated nucleated cell counts. Some clones are missing from TCRdb's copy, which holds only in-frame ones; the method was immunoSEQ multiplex PCR. The V and J calls and clone size are taken from that table; D and trimming were inferred from the DNA. The sample holds roughly 410,000 clones, roughly 90% seen once. Sequencing used peripheral blood. V is TRBV11-3 and J is TRBJ1-3; 7 nucleotides line up with TRBD1. The sequence was collected from a man aged 40-55 years with acute or convalescent COVID-19. CDR3 loop: CASSTGAGNTIYF. CDR3 bases: TGTGCCAGCAGCACAGGGGCTGGAAACACCATATATTTT.